This T cell receptor (beta chain) derives from a study of identical twins. Study outcomes and limitations: Interpretation of the results relied on cross-sectional statistical analysis and not on following the same donors. In cord blood, abundant beta clonotypes had fewer insertions; memory showed no trend.

The CDR3 consists of 11 residues. V gave up 8 bases and J gave up 7 bases, with 12 bases separating them. The germline CDR1 and CDR2 sequences are SQVTM and ANQGSEA. A universal primer site was created by template switching, with the cDNA bearing unique molecular identifiers. TCRdb reanalysed the 5' RACE reads using MiXCR and keeps one entry per CDR3 protein. This table holds 350,000 to 400,000 distinct CDR3 sequences, about 10% found once. This clonotype was observed at least ten times. The antigen is undetermined. The TCR sequence derives from a woman in her forties or fifties in good health. The J gene is TRBJ1-5, the V gene TRBV29-1; D is ambiguous. The specimen sequenced was naive T cells sorted from blood. As DNA, the CDR3 is TGCAGCTGCGAACAGTACCAGCCCCAGCATTTT. Translated: CSCEQYQPQHF.